This TCR beta chain appears in the sequencing data of a study of OX40 agonist ivuxolimab in advanced cancers. Looking at the study overall: The mean age was about 61 years, ranging from about 23 to 79, with around four fifths of participants male.

Comment on this clone: Its antigen remains unknown.

Whole-study results and caveats: At 0.1 to 3.0 mg/kg and by week 6, clonal expansion occurred in CD4+ and CD8+ blood T cells. On average, CD8+ T cells showed a greater number of expanded clones than CD4+.

Libraries were prepared by immunoSEQ multiplex PCR; TCRdb keeps only in-frame clonotypes and omits some of them. The profile shows about 57,000 clones, 75% to 85% of them singletons. Baseline was the first blood sampling point, followed by cycle 4 day 1 and cycle 7 day 1. The sample here was CD4+ or CD8+ T cells sorted from blood, taken in a trial of the OX40 agonist ivuxolimab. The receptor was derived from an adult with an advanced solid tumor such as melanoma, head and neck, liver or kidney cancer.

The chain's CDR3 is CASSTGISTYEQYF. CDR3 DNA sequence: TGTGCATCTAGTACAGGGATCTCTACCTACGAGCAGTACTTC. The chain employs TRBV30 and TRBJ2-7; D might be TRBD1 (6 bases). Germline CDR1 is GTSNPN and CDR2 is SVGIG (reference sequence). CDR3 length equals 14 residues.